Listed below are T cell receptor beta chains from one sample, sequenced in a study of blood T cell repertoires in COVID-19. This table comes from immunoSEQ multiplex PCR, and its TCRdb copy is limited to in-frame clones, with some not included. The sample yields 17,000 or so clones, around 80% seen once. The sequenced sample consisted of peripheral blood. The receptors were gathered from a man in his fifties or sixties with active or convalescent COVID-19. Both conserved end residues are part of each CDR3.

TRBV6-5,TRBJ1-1,CASSYAGRLPEAFF
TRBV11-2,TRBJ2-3,CASSLSAGASTDTQYF
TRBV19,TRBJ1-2,CAIRRDRASGYTF
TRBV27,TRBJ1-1,CASRDGATGVSAFF
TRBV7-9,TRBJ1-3,CAINTNGQTYTIYF
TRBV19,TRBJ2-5,CASSSSGGETQYF
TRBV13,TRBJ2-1,CASSLGQGGNEQFF
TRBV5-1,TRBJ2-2,CASSLELAGGPGELFF
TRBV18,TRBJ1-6,CASSPSQGLGNSPLHF
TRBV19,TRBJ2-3,CASSIGGATDTQYF
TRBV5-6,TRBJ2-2,CASSLMLPSNTGELFF
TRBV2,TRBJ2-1,CASRFVNNEQFF
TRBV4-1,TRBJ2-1,CASSPRLAGVNEQFF
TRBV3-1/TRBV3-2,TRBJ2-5,CASSQDDWPGAQYF
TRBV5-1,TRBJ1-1,CASSPNTGGTEAFF
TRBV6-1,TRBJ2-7,CASSEYGFLTTYEQYF
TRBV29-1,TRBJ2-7,CSVVGTGVPYEQYF
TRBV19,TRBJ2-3,CASSIERGGTDTQYF
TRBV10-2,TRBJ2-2,CASSETSGGHTGELFF
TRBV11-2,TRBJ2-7,CASSLMGTGTSYEQYF
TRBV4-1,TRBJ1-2,CASSHLGPGSQSGGYTF